The source of this T cell receptor (beta chain) is a study of OX40 agonist ivuxolimab in advanced cancers. General study results and limits: The authors also found low normalized T-cell clonal expansion in some nonresponders. Partial responders at 0.1-3.0 mg/kg showed near-lowest clonal expansion.

Here immunoSEQ multiplex PCR was the method, and the copy in TCRdb shows in-frame clones only, minus some. The sample comprises 90,000 or so clones, around nine tenths of which are singletons, and 2.6% rests with the top ten. Concerning this clone itself: What it binds is not known.

The CDR3 length is 16 residues. The V gene end was trimmed by 4 bases and the J gene end by 5 bases; junction bases not matched to a gene: 11. Germline CDR1 reads SGHRS; CDR2 reads YFSETQ. The chain combines TRBV5-1 with TRBJ1-4; 7 nucleotides align to TRBD1. This receptor was identified in an adult with an advanced solid tumor such as melanoma, head and neck, liver or kidney cancer. The sequences come from CD4+ or CD8+ T cells sorted from blood, collected in a trial of the OX40 agonist ivuxolimab. CDR3 loop: CASSGGTAGPNEKLFF. The CDR3 region has the DNA TGCGCCAGCAGCGGCGGGACAGCCGGACCCAATGAAAAACTGTTTTTT.